In this sample, the clone carrying this T cell receptor beta chain turned up a few times. What it recognizes is unknown. The germline V gene has CDR1 MNHEY and CDR2 SVGEGT. The CDR3 sequence is 14 residues long. Trimming shortened V by 5 bases and J by 0 bases, and 10 bases separated the two germline ends. The data stem from a study of molecular identifiers for immune sequencing clone quantification. Study results and caveats: The study reportedly detected spiked Jurkat TCR RNA from one cell among about a million naive cells.

TCRdb re-called the PCR reads through MiXCR, storing one row per CDR3 protein. The table shows about 640,000 distinct CDR3 sequences, with less than 20% occurring only once. The TCR originated in a human donor in good health. Some libraries in this study had Jurkat cell RNA spiked in. V and J are TRBV6-2 or TRBV6-3 and TRBJ1-1, with a tentative D call TRBD1 (5 bases). Sequencing was carried out using naive CD8+ T cells from blood, with Jurkat cell RNA spiked in. The sample's subset: FACS-sorted CD8+CD4-CCR7+CD45RA+ naive T cells. Here the CDR3 DNA reads TGTGCCAGCAGTACGACAGTATTGAACACTGAAGCTTTCTTT. Protein product: CASSTTVLNTEAFF.